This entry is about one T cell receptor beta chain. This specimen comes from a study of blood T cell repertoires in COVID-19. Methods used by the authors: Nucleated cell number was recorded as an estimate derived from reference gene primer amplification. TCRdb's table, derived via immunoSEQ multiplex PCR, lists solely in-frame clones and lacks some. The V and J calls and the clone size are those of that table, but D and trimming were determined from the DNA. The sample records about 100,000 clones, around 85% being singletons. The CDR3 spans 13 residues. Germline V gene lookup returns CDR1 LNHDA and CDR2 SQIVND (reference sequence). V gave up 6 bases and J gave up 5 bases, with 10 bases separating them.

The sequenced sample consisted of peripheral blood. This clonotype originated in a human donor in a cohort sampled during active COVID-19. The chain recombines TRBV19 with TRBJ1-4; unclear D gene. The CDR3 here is CASSRLANEKLFF. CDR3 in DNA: TGTGCCAGTAGCCGCTTGGCCAATGAAAAACTGTTTTTT. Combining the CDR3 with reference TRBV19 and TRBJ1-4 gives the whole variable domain DGGITQSPKYLFRKEGQNVTLSCEQNLNHDAMYWYRQDPGQGLRLIYYSQIVNDFQKGDIAEGYSVSREKKESFPLTVTSAQKNPTAFYLCASSRLANEKLFFGSGTQLSVL.